This T cell receptor (beta chain) is drawn from a study of blood T cell repertoires in COVID-19. Study as a whole: Acute and convalescent COVID-19 samples came from the United States, Italy and Spain.

CDR3 length equals 14 residues. The germline CDR1 and CDR2 sequences are LNHDA and SQIVND (reference sequence). The V gene lost 0 bases and the J gene lost 0 bases, with 6 bases spanning the gap. Profiling relied on immunoSEQ multiplex PCR, and the TCRdb table lists in-frame clones only, not all of them. Here the sample spans 400,000 or so clones, approximately 88% being singletons. Participants, about 18 to 90 years old, spanned approximately 26 US areas. This receptor was obtained from a woman aged 35 to 49 with acute COVID-19. The sequencing input was PBMCs or T cells enriched from blood (not recorded which). The chain is built from TRBV19 and TRBJ2-7; D is unclear. The CDR3 loop is CASSIDLGSYEQYF. The CDR3 region has the DNA TGTGCCAGTAGTATAGATCTCGGCTCCTACGAGCAGTACTTC.